The sequence of this TCR beta chain was determined in a study of technical replicates of blood from several donors. This CDR3 spans 12 amino acids. Trimming cost V 2 bases and J 6 bases, with 9 bases left between them. CDR1 SGHKS and CDR2 YYEKEE come from the germline V gene (reference sequence). The repertoire was sequenced with immunoSEQ multiplex PCR; TCRdb's copy has only in-frame clones and lacks some. The sample has around 80,000 clones, 95% to 98% seen once; the top ten hold 0.12% to 0.15%. The chain joins TRBV5-5 to TRBJ2-7; the D gene is possibly TRBD1 (6 bases). The sample comprised T cells isolated from PBMCs. This clonotype was sampled from a human donor in good health. The CDR3 reads CASSFRGGEQYF. The CDR3 nucleotides are TGTGCCAGCAGCTTCAGGGGTGGCGAGCAGTACTTC.